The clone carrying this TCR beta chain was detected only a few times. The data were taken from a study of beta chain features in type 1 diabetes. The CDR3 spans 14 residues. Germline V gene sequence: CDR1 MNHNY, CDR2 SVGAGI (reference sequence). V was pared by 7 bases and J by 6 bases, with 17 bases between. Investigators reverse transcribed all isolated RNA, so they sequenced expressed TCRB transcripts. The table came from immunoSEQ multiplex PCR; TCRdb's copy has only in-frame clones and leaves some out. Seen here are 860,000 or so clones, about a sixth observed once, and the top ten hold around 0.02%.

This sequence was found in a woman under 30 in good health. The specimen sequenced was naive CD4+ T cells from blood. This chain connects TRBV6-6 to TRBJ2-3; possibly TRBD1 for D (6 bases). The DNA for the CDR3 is TGTGCCAGCAAACGACAGGACTCCGCCGATACGCAGTATTTT. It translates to CASKRQDSADTQYF.